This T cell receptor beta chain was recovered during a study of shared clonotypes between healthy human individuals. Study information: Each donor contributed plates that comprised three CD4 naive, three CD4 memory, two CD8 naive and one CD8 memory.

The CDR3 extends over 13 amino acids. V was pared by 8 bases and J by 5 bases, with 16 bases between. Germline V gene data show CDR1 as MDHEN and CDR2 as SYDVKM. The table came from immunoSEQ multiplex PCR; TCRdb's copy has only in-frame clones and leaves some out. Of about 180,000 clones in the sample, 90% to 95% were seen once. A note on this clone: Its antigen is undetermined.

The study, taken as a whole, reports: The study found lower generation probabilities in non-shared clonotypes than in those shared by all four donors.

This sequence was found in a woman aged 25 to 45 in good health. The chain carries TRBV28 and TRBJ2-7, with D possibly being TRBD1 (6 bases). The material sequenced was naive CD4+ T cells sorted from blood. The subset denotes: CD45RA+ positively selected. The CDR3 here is CASGTGSGDEQYF. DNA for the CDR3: TGTGCCAGCGGTACAGGGTCTGGCGACGAGCAGTACTTC.